This TCR beta chain was sequenced during a study of Graves' ophthalmopathy and Graves' hyperthyroidism. The TCR beta CDR3 regions underwent amplification from RNA transcripts. HTBI primers served in a first-round RT-PCR, which a second-round multiplex PCR followed. TCRdb used MiXCR to reprocess the multiplex PCR reads, holding one entry per CDR3 protein. The repertoire has around 660,000 distinct CDR3 sequences, just over 40% of them found once; the top ten carry over 2.5%. V lost 8 bases, J lost 0 bases, and 14 bases lay in between. The germline CDR1 and CDR2 sequences are MGHDK and SYGVNS. This CDR3 has 15 residues.

The clonotype originates from an adult man with Graves' ophthalmopathy. This chain links TRBV25-1 with TRBJ1-3, with D possibly TRBD1 on 6 matching bases. Sequences were obtained from peripheral blood. DNA of the CDR3: TGTGCCAGCTCCCGGGACACCAACTCTGGAAACACCATATATTTT. Translated: CASSRDTNSGNTIYF.